This T cell receptor (beta chain) was recovered during a study of blood T cell repertoires in COVID-19. Assay used: immunoSEQ multiplex PCR; TCRdb lists only in-frame clones, some missing. Here the sample spans tens of thousands of clones, just over 85% being singletons. V lost 5 bases and J lost 7; bases outside the gene matches: 7. This CDR3 spans 15 amino acids. Germline V lookup: CDR1 MNHEY, CDR2 SVGAGI. Sequenced sample: peripheral blood. This rearrangement joins TRBV6-5 to TRBJ2-7, with 14 positions matching TRBD2. The receptor comes from a woman of 80 years or more with acute or convalescent COVID-19. The CDR3 DNA is TGTGCCAGCAGTCGCGGGACTAGCGGGAGAATGGAGCAGTACTTC. Residues: CASSRGTSGRMEQYF.